Below are 27 T cell receptor beta chains sequenced from a single sample in a study of T cells in Graves' hyperthyroidism and ophthalmopathy. Amplification yielded TCR beta CDR3 regions, with RNA transcripts as the source. During a first-round RT-PCR of the TCR CDR3, the HTBI primer set was used. TCRdb itself ran the multiplex PCR reads through MiXCR, one entry per CDR3 protein. The table has 640,000 or so distinct CDR3 sequences, over 12% seen once; the top ten hold approximately 4.3%. Material: blood. The origin of the receptors is a woman aged 40 to 50 with Graves' ophthalmopathy.

The chain joins TRBV30 to TRBJ2-2; D gene unclear. Germline-derived CDR1 and CDR2 are GTSNPN and SVGIG (reference sequence). V was pared by 7 bases and J by 4 bases, with 13 bases between. This CDR3 comprises 13 residues. The DNA of the CDR3 is TGTGCCTTCTCCCTACAGCGCACCGGGGAGCTGTTTTTT. Translated, it gives CAFSLQRTGELFF.

There are a few counts of this clonotype. The rearrangement joins TRBV2 to TRBJ2-7; 8 bases fit TRBD1. Germline loops: CDR1 SNHLY, CDR2 FYNNEI. The V and J ends lost 6 bases and 3 bases, in that order; junction bases with no gene match: 7. This CDR3 comprises 14 residues. This CDR3 is CASREGQVFYEQYF. CDR3 nucleotides: TGTGCCAGCAGGGAGGGACAGGTCTTCTACGAGCAGTACTTC.

This clonotype was seen ten or more times. The V call is TRBV28, the J call TRBJ1-5; maybe TRBD1 (6 bases). CDR3 length: 15 residues. Trimming cost V 8 bases and J 1 base, with 15 bases left between them. Germline lookup yields CDR1 MDHEN and CDR2 SYDVKM. The CDR3, as DNA: TGTGCCAGCCGTAGGACAGTTTTCAGCAATCAGCCCCAGCATTTT. Its translation: CASRRTVFSNQPQHF.

In this sample, this clonotype turned up many times. This chain uses TRBV20-1 with TRBJ2-7, with D perhaps TRBD2 (6 bases). The CDR3 is 14 amino acids. V was trimmed by 0 bases and J by 4 bases, leaving 13 bases between them. Germline CDR1 is DFQATT and CDR2 is SNEGSKA (reference sequence). This CDR3 is CSARDVQGGYEQYF. CDR3 bases: TGCAGTGCTAGAGATGTGCAGGGAGGATACGAGCAGTACTTC.

The gene calls are TRBV11-1 and TRBJ2-7, with 7 bases fitting TRBD2. CDR3 length: 16 amino acids. V shed 5 bases and J 0 bases; nucleotides not matched to a gene: 10. Germline V gene data show CDR1 as SGHAT and CDR2 as FQDESV (reference sequence). CDR3 protein: CASSRPPGTNSYEQYF. The CDR3 bases are TGTGCCAGCAGCCGTCCGCCCGGGACTAACTCCTACGAGCAGTACTTC.

This clonotype was observed at least ten times. V is TRBV2 and J is TRBJ1-5; 9 nucleotides line up with TRBD1. The ends lost 7 bases at V and 7 bases at J; junction bases unmatched: 14. The CDR3 is 16 residues long. The germline V gene has CDR1 SNHLY and CDR2 FYNNEI. This CDR3 reads CASTLGRDRVDQPQHF. In DNA form, the CDR3 reads TGTGCCAGCACCTTAGGCCGGGACAGGGTAGACCAGCCCCAGCATTTT.

This clonotype appeared many times. The genes are TRBV20-1 and TRBJ1-1; 12 bases line up with TRBD1. The CDR3 runs to 16 residues. Germline-derived CDR1 and CDR2 are DFQATT and SNEGSKA (reference sequence). Trimming took 3 bases from V and 3 from J; bases not matched to a gene: 8. The CDR3 DNA sequence: TGCAGTGCTAGCGGGACAGGGGGCAATAGGGACACTGAAGCTTTCTTT. Its translation: CSASGTGGNRDTEAFF.

This clonotype has ten or more counts. The chain links TRBV29-1 to TRBJ2-7; D is unclear. This CDR3 is built from 11 residues. V was clipped by 1 base and J by 5 bases, with 6 bases between them. CDR1 and CDR2 from the germline V gene are SQVTM and ANQGSEA. The DNA of the CDR3 is TGCAGCGTTGAAGGGCAGGACGAGCAGTACTTC. It translates to CSVEGQDEQYF.

The V and J genes are TRBV6-2 or TRBV6-3 and TRBJ1-2; D is possibly TRBD1 (6 bases). CDR1 and CDR2 (germline): MNHEY, SVGEGT. This CDR3 has 19 residues. Trimming removed 5 bases at V and 6 bases at J, with 31 bases between. CDR3 sequence (DNA): TGTGCCAGCAGTCCCCGGACAGACCGATACCCCATGGAGCGTCATGGCTACACCTTC. Amino acid sequence: CASSPRTDRYPMERHGYTF.

This clonotype was seen ten or more times. The V call is TRBV2, the J call TRBJ2-5; no definite D call. The CDR3 loop spans 13 amino acids. Germline V gene lookup returns CDR1 SNHLY and CDR2 FYNNEI. Trimming cost V 8 bases and J 2 bases, with 12 bases left between them. DNA for the CDR3: TGTGCCAGCTTGGCTAGGTGGCAAGAGACCCAGTACTTC. Amino acids: CASLARWQETQYF.

In its sample, this clonotype was seen many times. The rearrangement joins TRBV28 to TRBJ2-7, with D tentatively TRBD1 (6 bases). The CDR3 totals 14 residues. V lost 7 bases, J lost 0 bases, and 13 bases lay in between. CDR1 MDHEN and CDR2 SYDVKM come from the germline V gene. CDR3 in DNA: TGTGCCAGCAATCCTGGGACACACTCCTACGAGCAGTACTTC. Translated: CASNPGTHSYEQYF.

V usage is TRBV20-1 and J usage is TRBJ2-7; TRBD2 is a possible D gene (6 bases). V was shortened by 6 bases and J by 2 bases, with 20 bases between the two germline ends. There are 15 residues in the CDR3. Looked up from germline, CDR1 is DFQATT and CDR2 is SNEGSKA (reference sequence). The CDR3 region has the DNA TGCAGTGCCACACGGGCGGGGTCCAGCACCTACGAGCAGTACTTC. It is translated as CSATRAGSSTYEQYF.

At least ten counts were recorded for this clonotype. J is TRBJ1-2 and V is TRBV28; D is ambiguous. The V gene's germline CDR1 is MDHEN and CDR2 SYDVKM. This CDR3 is built from 12 residues. CDR3 in DNA: TGTGTAGTGGGGATAGGGCAATGGGGCTACACCTTC. It is translated as CVVGIGQWGYTF.

The chain uses TRBV6-4 and TRBJ2-7, with TRBD1 identical over 7 bases. With V trimmed by 2 bases and J by 2 bases, 6 bases remained unmatched. There are 15 residues in the CDR3. Per germline, CDR1 MRHNA and CDR2 SNTAGT. The CDR3 DNA sequence: TGTGCCAGCAGTGACACGGACAGGACGGCCTACGAGCAGTACTTC. Amino acids: CASSDTDRTAYEQYF.

This clonotype was counted ten times or more. The DNA of the CDR3 is TGCAGTGCTTATTCCCCGGGTACGGAGACCCAGTACTTC. The encoded protein is CSAYSPGTETQYF. V usage is TRBV20-1 and J usage is TRBJ2-5; no definite D call. V was shortened by 5 bases and J by 5 bases, with 15 bases between the two germline ends. The CDR3 contains 13 residues. Germline V CDR1 and CDR2: DFQATT, SNEGSKA (reference sequence).

This clonotype was detected only a few times. The CDR3 DNA sequence: TGCAGTGCTAGTAAGACAGGGCACTACGAGCAGTACTTC. It codes for CSASKTGHYEQYF. V is TRBV20-1 and J is TRBJ2-7; 7 nucleotides agree with TRBD1. CDR3 size: 13 residues. Unmatched junction bases numbered 5, after V lost 3 bases and J lost 3 bases. Germline loops: CDR1 DFQATT, CDR2 SNEGSKA (reference sequence).

This clonotype has ten or more counts. The chain combines TRBV10-3 with TRBJ2-7; TRBD1 agrees at 7 bases. The J segment lost 2 bases and the V segment lost 0 bases, leaving 10 bases of the junction unmatched. The length of the CDR3 is 17 residues. Germline CDR1 is ENHRY and CDR2 is SYGVKD. The CDR3 is CAISESLGTDSAYEQYF. The CDR3 DNA sequence: TGTGCCATCAGTGAGTCGTTGGGGACAGACTCAGCCTACGAGCAGTACTTC.

This clonotype has at least ten counts. This chain connects TRBV13 to TRBJ1-2, with D uncertain. Trimming took off 5 bases at V and 8 bases at J, with 15 bases between the two ends. The germline gives CDR1 PRHDT, CDR2 FYEKMQ (reference sequence). This CDR3 is 13 amino acids long. The DNA of the CDR3 is TGTGCCAGCAGCCCAAGCGGTCTATCCGGCTACACCTTC. This translates into CASSPSGLSGYTF.

This clonotype was observed at least ten times. V gene TRBV20-1 combines with J gene TRBJ1-1, with D perhaps matching TRBD1 (5 bases). This CDR3 is 14 amino acids long. The V gene lost 6 bases and the J gene lost 5 bases, with 19 bases spanning the gap. From germline, CDR1 is DFQATT and CDR2 SNEGSKA (reference sequence). The CDR3 loop reads CSAPPYGALTEAFF. CDR3 in DNA: TGCAGTGCCCCCCCTTACGGGGCACTGACTGAAGCTTTCTTT.

This clonotype was counted ten times or more. This chain joins TRBV20-1 and TRBJ2-5, with a tentative D call TRBD2 (6 bases). Trimming removed 4 bases from V and 3 bases from J, with 12 bases in between. The germline gives CDR1 DFQATT, CDR2 SNEGSKA (reference sequence). This CDR3 has 13 amino acids. CDR3 nucleotides: TGCAGTGCTATTTACGGGAGAGAAGAGACCCAGTACTTC. This codes for CSAIYGREETQYF.

This clonotype was recorded many times. V and J are TRBV25-1 and TRBJ2-6; no clear D gene. The V end was cut by 1 base, the J end by 1 base, with 8 bases between. The germline CDR1 and CDR2 sequences are MGHDK and SYGVNS. This CDR3 spans 16 amino acids. The CDR3 coding sequence is TGTGCCAGCAGTGAATTCGGACGATCTGGGGCCAACGTCCTGACTTTC. This gives the protein CASSEFGRSGANVLTF.

The chain links TRBV10-3 to TRBJ2-2; D ambiguous. The CDR3 is 13 amino acids. Germline CDR1 and CDR2: ENHRY and SYGVKD. The V end was cut by 2 bases, the J end by 5 bases, with 6 bases between. CDR3 DNA sequence: TGTGCCATCAGTGAGAGGTTTACCGGGGAGCTGTTTTTT. It encodes CAISERFTGELFF.

Ten or more counts support this clonotype. The chain is built from TRBV7-2 and TRBJ2-7; TRBD2 matches 9 bases. The V and J ends lost 6 bases and 3 bases, in that order; junction bases with no gene match: 9. The CDR3 is made up of 15 amino acids. Looked up from germline, CDR1 is SGHTA and CDR2 is FQGNSA. The DNA for the CDR3 is TGTGCCAGCAGTCCCCCCGGGACTAGCCACTACGAGCAGTACTTC. Protein sequence: CASSPPGTSHYEQYF. Full variable domain (outside the CDR3, taken from reference TRBV7-2 and TRBJ2-7): GAGVSQSPSNKVTEKGKDVELRCDPISGHTALYWYRQSLGQGLEFLIYFQGNSAPDKSGLPSDRFSAERTGGSVSTLTIQRTQQEDSAVYLCASSPPGTSHYEQYFGPGTRLTVT.

V is TRBV4-3 and J is TRBJ2-7, with TRBD2 matching over 9 bases. The CDR3 is made up of 16 amino acids. Germline V CDR1 and CDR2: LGHNA, YSLEER. The J segment lost 3 bases and the V segment lost 0 bases, leaving 6 bases of the junction unmatched. CDR3 coding DNA: TGCGCCAGCAGCCAAGAGTCGACTAGCGGACTCTACGAGCAGTACTTC. Its protein product is CASSQESTSGLYEQYF.

The rearrangement links TRBV3-1 to TRBJ1-3, with a tentative D call TRBD1 (5 bases). Germline V gene lookup returns CDR1 LGHDT and CDR2 YNNKEL (reference sequence). The V end lost 0 bases, the J end lost 2 bases, and 11 bases lay between the germline ends. CDR3 length: 16 residues. CDR3 nucleotide sequence: TGTGCCAGCAGCCAAGATCCGGGGGTCACTGGAAACACCATATATTTT. Protein sequence: CASSQDPGVTGNTIYF.

This clonotype was seen at least ten times. The junction departs from germline at one end; a sequencing error may be responsible. The V and J genes are TRBV6-5 and TRBJ1-1, with a weak D call TRBD1 (5 bases). There are 15 residues in the CDR3. Germline V CDR1 and CDR2: MNHEY, SVGAGI. The CDR3 region has the DNA TGTGCCAGCAGTAACTCAGGGAGGAGGAACACTGAAGCTTTCTTT. Translating gives CASSNSGRRNTEAFF.

Many counts were recorded for this clonotype. The rearrangement uses TRBV6-1 and TRBJ2-2, with TRBD1 identical over 9 bases. The J segment lost 4 bases and the V segment lost 7 bases, leaving 4 bases of the junction unmatched. This CDR3 spans 14 amino acids. Germline loops: CDR1 MNHNS, CDR2 SASEGT. This CDR3 reads CASMGTGPTGELFF. The CDR3 nucleotides are TGTGCCAGCATGGGGACAGGGCCCACCGGGGAGCTGTTTTTT.